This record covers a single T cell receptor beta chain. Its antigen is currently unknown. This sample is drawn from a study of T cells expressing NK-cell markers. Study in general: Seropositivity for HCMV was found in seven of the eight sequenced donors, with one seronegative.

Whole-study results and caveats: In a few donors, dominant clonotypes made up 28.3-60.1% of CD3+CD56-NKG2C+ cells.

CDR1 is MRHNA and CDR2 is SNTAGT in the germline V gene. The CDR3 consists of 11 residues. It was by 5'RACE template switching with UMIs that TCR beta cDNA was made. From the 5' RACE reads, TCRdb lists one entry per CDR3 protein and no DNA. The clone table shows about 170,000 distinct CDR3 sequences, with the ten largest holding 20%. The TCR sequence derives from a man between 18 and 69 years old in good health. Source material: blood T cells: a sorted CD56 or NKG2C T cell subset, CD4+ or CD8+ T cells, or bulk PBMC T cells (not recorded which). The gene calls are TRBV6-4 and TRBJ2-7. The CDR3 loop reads CASPVHLEQYF.